This T cell receptor (beta chain) was identified during a study of memory CD4+ T cells and cytomegalovirus serostatus. The length of the CDR3 is 19 amino acids, counting both ends. The germline CDR1 and CDR2 sequences are SEHNR and FQNEAQ (reference sequence). Repertoires were generated with immunoSEQ multiplex PCR, while TCRdb's copy carries only in-frame clones and drops some. Of about 29,000 clones listed, more than 60% are singletons. The sort gate was single viable CD3+CD4+CD8-CD45RO+ cells for memory CD4+ T cells. Note on this clone: The DNA is left out, because the CDR3 cannot be placed on it with certainty; the CDR3 is given as TCRdb lists it.

The chain recombines TRBV7-9 with TRBJ2-2; TRBD1 is taken as the D call from the table, unchecked against the DNA. This receptor was taken from an adult in good health and CMV-seronegative. Sequencing input: memory CD4+ T cells from blood. CDR3 in amino acids: CASSLRIRARGSLTGELFF.